This T cell receptor beta chain was sequenced during a study of T cells in Graves' hyperthyroidism and ophthalmopathy. Study-wide context: At initial diagnosis, before any treatment had begun, peripheral blood was obtained. Study outcomes and limitations: Model predictions of ophthalmopathy came a median roughly 6.4 months before onset. Researchers found most expanded thyroid clonotypes above 0.001 in blood as well.

This clonotype was seen at least ten times. The antigen remains undetermined. Amplified TCR beta CDR3 regions came from RNA transcripts. First-round RT-PCR targeting the TCR CDR3 was performed with the HTBI primer set. TCRdb redid the calling of the multiplex PCR reads with MiXCR, one entry per CDR3 protein. In the table there are hundreds of thousands of distinct CDR3 sequences, around 39% of which are singletons. Uncontrolled infection, other autoimmune disease, pregnancy and lactation each barred patients from inclusion. The CDR3 has 14 amino acids. Trimming removed 2 bases at V and 1 base at J, with 9 bases between. Per the germline V gene, CDR1 is SGDLS and CDR2 is YYNGEE.

Material for sequencing was blood. The J gene is TRBJ2-5, the V gene TRBV9; D not certain. This clonotype was obtained from a man aged 18 to 29 with Graves' hyperthyroidism. The CDR3 loop reads CASSVGSSQETQYF. The CDR3 bases are TGTGCCAGCAGCGTTGGTAGCAGCCAAGAGACCCAGTACTTC.